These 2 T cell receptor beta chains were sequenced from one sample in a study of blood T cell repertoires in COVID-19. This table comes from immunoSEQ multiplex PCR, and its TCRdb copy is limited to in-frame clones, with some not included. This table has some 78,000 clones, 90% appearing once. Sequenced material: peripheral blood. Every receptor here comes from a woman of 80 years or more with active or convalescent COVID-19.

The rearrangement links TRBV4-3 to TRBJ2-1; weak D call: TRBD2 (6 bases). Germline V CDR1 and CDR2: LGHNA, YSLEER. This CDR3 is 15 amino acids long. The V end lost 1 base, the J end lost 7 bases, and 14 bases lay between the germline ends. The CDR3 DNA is TGCGCCAGCAGCCAAGGATGGCTAGCGACTAATGAGCAGTTCTTC. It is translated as CASSQGWLATNEQFF.

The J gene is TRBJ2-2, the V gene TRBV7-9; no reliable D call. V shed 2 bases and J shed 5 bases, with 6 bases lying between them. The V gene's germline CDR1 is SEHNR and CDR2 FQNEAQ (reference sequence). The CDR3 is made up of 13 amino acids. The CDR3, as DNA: TGTGCCAGCAGCTTACTAGGTACCGGGGAGCTGTTTTTT. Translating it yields CASSLLGTGELFF. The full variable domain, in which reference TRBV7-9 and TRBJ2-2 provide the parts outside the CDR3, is DTGVSQNPRHKITKRGQNVTFRCDPISEHNRLYWYRQTLGQGPEFLTYFQNEAQLEKSRLLSDRFSAERPKGSFSTLEIQRTEQGDSAMYLCASSLLGTGELFFGEGSRLTVL.